Following are 13 T cell receptor beta chains from one sample sequenced in a study of shared clonotypes between healthy human individuals. The table came from immunoSEQ multiplex PCR; TCRdb's copy has only in-frame clones and leaves some out. The table has about 2.4 million clones, under 95% seen once. Sequencing was carried out using naive CD4+ T cells from PBMCs. Noted subset: CD45RA+ positively selected. The receptor source for this set is a young man in good health. Some clones in this sample may be carry-over from other donors' samples.

V and J are TRBV5-1 and TRBJ2-1; 8 positions match TRBD2. CDR1 SGHRS and CDR2 YFSETQ come from the germline V gene. V was clipped by 0 bases and J by 2 bases; unmatched bases: 4. The CDR3 covers 16 residues. The CDR3 nucleotides are TGCGCCAGCAGCTTGGCGGGGGGGGTACCCTACAATGAGCAGTTCTTC. Its protein is CASSLAGGVPYNEQFF.

The rearrangement joins TRBV2 to TRBJ1-2; D gene unclear. This CDR3 spans 13 amino acids. CDR1 SNHLY and CDR2 FYNNEI come from the germline V gene. V lost 8 bases to trimming and J lost 4 bases, with 14 bases between them. CDR3 coding DNA: TGTGCCAGCGGGCGCATCGCCTTCTATGGCTACACCTTC. Translated, it gives CASGRIAFYGYTF.

This sequence joins TRBV5-1 and TRBJ2-7; either TRBD1 or TRBD2 may fit D (5 bases each). Germline lookup yields CDR1 SGHRS and CDR2 YFSETQ. V was clipped by 3 bases and J by 0 bases, with 13 bases between them. The CDR3 loop spans 15 amino acids. The CDR3 protein is CASSYSGTASYEQYF. DNA for the CDR3: TGCGCCAGCAGCTATTCCGGGACCGCCTCCTACGAGCAGTACTTC.

The CDR3: CASSLGGGKEDTGELFF. The CDR3 coding sequence is TGTGCCAGCAGCTTAGGAGGGGGAAAGGAGGACACCGGGGAGCTGTTTTTT. The V gene is TRBV11-1, the J gene TRBJ2-2, with D perhaps TRBD1 (6 bases). Between the trimmed V and J ends, which lost 1 base and 3 bases, there was a span of 15 bases. The CDR3 runs to 17 residues. Per the germline V gene, CDR1 is SGHAT and CDR2 is FQDESV (reference sequence).

The sample holds one count of this clone. The V gene is TRBV4-1, the J gene TRBJ1-6; no clear D. This CDR3 spans 15 amino acids. Germline V CDR1 and CDR2: MGHRA, YSYEKL. The V end was cut by 0 bases, the J end by 12 bases, with 15 bases between. The chain's CDR3 is CASSQDRVSGIPLHF. The CDR3 DNA is TGCGCCAGCAGCCAAGATAGGGTTTCGGGAATACCCCTCCACTTT.

As regards this clone: The same CDR3 also results from other DNA sequences found in this sample. V is TRBV29-1 and J is TRBJ2-4; 7 positions agree with TRBD1. From germline, CDR1 is SQVTM and CDR2 ANQGSEA. V dropped 7 bases and J dropped 3; count of bases not matched to a gene: 6. The CDR3 extends over 13 amino acids. CDR3 protein: CSADTGVKNIQYF. The CDR3 DNA follows: TGCAGCGCCGACACAGGGGTCAAAAACATTCAGTACTTC.

The chain recombines TRBV27 with TRBJ1-4, with a tentative D call TRBD1 (6 bases). The V end was cut by 8 bases, the J end by 3 bases, with 13 bases between. Germline V CDR1 and CDR2: MNHEY, SMNVEV (reference sequence). The CDR3 contains 14 residues. The CDR3 sequence is CASSRGLANEKLFF. The CDR3, as DNA: TGTGCCAGCTCTCGGGGGCTAGCTAATGAAAAACTGTTTTTT.

J is TRBJ1-2 and V is TRBV11-3; possibly TRBD1 for D (6 bases). Germline assignment: CDR1 SGHNT and CDR2 YENEEA. This CDR3 is built from 13 residues. V was clipped by 6 bases and J by 4 bases, with 12 bases between them. CDR3 in DNA: TGTGCCAGCAGTCGAGGGGGGGGCTATGGCTACACCTTC. Its protein is CASSRGGGYGYTF. The full variable domain, its missing parts supplied by reference TRBV11-3 and TRBJ1-2, is EAGVVQSPRYKIIEKKQPVAFWCNPISGHNTLYWYLQNLGQGPELLIRYENEEAVDDSQLPKDRFSAERLKGVDSTLKIQPAELGDSAVYLCASSRGGGYGYTFGSGTRLTVV.

This chain uses TRBV10-3 with TRBJ2-1; maybe TRBD2 (6 bases). Germline V lookup: CDR1 ENHRY, CDR2 SYGVKD. V was pared by 1 base and J by 5 bases, with 12 bases between. The CDR3 consists of 15 residues. The CDR3 loop is CAISEYPGENNEQFF. The CDR3 nucleotides are TGTGCCATCAGTGAGTATCCGGGAGAGAACAATGAGCAGTTCTTC.

This chain links TRBV7-3 with TRBJ1-1; 7 bases fit TRBD1. Germline V gene data show CDR1 as SGHTA and CDR2 as FQGTGA. The trim removed 4 bases at V and 5 bases at J, leaving 4 bases unmatched. The CDR3 spans 13 residues. This CDR3 reads CASSSQGWTEAFF. Written as DNA, the CDR3 is TGTGCCAGCAGCTCACAGGGGTGGACTGAAGCTTTCTTT.

The chain uses TRBV7-9 and TRBJ2-1; 14 nucleotides align to TRBD2. Germline V gives CDR1 SEHNR, CDR2 FQNEAQ (reference sequence). The junction had 13 bases not matched to a gene; V was cut back by 4 bases and J by 5 bases. CDR3 size: 19 residues. The CDR3 loop reads CASSSGLAGVRASDNEQFF. Written as DNA, the CDR3 is TGTGCCAGCAGCTCGGGACTAGCGGGAGTAAGGGCGTCGGACAATGAGCAGTTCTTC.

The J gene is TRBJ2-1, the V gene TRBV19, with D perhaps matching TRBD1 or TRBD2 (6 bases each). The germline gives CDR1 LNHDA, CDR2 SQIVND (reference sequence). Deletions cut 7 bases from V and 5 bases from J, with 18 bases between. The CDR3 is 15 amino acids. CDR3 coding DNA: TGTGCCAGTAAAGGGGGAGGCACCCGGGACAATGAGCAGTTCTTC. Encoded protein: CASKGGGTRDNEQFF.

The CDR3 bases are TGTGCCAGCAGCCAAGAGAGAGGGGTCTGGGAGACCCAGTACTTC. Translating gives CASSQERGVWETQYF. The rearrangement uses TRBV4-2 and TRBJ2-5, with D perhaps TRBD1 or TRBD2 (5 bases each). The CDR3 sequence is 15 residues long. The germline V gene encodes CDR1 LGHNA and CDR2 YNFKEQ. V was shortened by 0 bases and J by 5 bases, with 13 bases between the two germline ends.